This T cell receptor beta chain emerged from a study of blood T cell repertoires in COVID-19. At the level of the study: Samples of COVID-19 (acute and convalescent) were obtained from the United States, Italy and Spain. Nucleic acid was either cDNA or gDNA, and it came from T cells, B-cell-depleted T cells, or PBMCs.

The V gene's germline CDR1 is MDHEN and CDR2 SYDVKM. This CDR3 contains 15 residues. The V end lost 10 bases, the J end lost 1 base, and 16 bases lay between the germline ends. In the original workflow: Amplified reference gene primers provided the basis for estimating nucleated cell counts. The data were produced by immunoSEQ multiplex PCR, yet TCRdb's version contains in-frame clones alone and is incomplete. V and J calls and clone size are copied from that table; D and trimming were computed from the DNA. The sample consists of approximately 150,000 clones, roughly 89% of them appearing once. Sequences were obtained from peripheral blood. The chain couples TRBV28 to TRBJ1-4; D might be TRBD1 (5 bases). This clonotype was obtained from a woman aged 45-65 years with active or convalescent COVID-19. In nucleotides, the CDR3 is TGTGCCATCCTACCCCGGACACTAACTAATGAAAAACTGTTTTTT. Translating it yields CAILPRTLTNEKLFF.